Below are 14 T cell receptor beta chains sequenced from a single sample in a study of identical twins. TCRdb re-derived calls from the 5' RACE reads in MiXCR, one entry per CDR3 protein. Of 1.5 million to 2 million distinct CDR3 sequences in the sample, about 31% were seen once. The sample was cord blood. These receptors were obtained from a newborn girl in good health.

Many counts were recorded for this clonotype. This CDR3 reads CASSPWGGMNEQFF. Written as DNA, the CDR3 is TGTGCCAGCAGTCCTTGGGGGGGCATGAATGAGCAGTTCTTC. J is TRBJ2-1 and V is TRBV27, with TRBD2 as a possible D gene (7 bases). The V end was cut by 5 bases, the J end by 7 bases, with 15 bases between. The germline V gene has CDR1 MNHEY and CDR2 SMNVEV (reference sequence). This CDR3 is 14 amino acids long.

This chain connects TRBV5-1 to TRBJ1-1, with 8 bases aligning to TRBD1. From germline, CDR1 is SGHRS and CDR2 YFSETQ. V lost 3 bases, J lost 1 base, and 14 bases stayed unmatched. The CDR3 loop spans 18 amino acids. CDR3 coding DNA: TGCGCCAGCAGCTCCACCCCGGGACAGGCGTGGTGGAACACTGAAGCTTTCTTT. Protein: CASSSTPGQAWWNTEAFF.

A few counts support this clonotype. The V call is TRBV20-1, the J call TRBJ1-6; D possibly corresponds to TRBD1 (6 bases). The CDR3 totals 14 residues. Germline V lookup: CDR1 DFQATT, CDR2 SNEGSKA (reference sequence). With 3 bases removed from V and 5 bases from J, the gap between germline ends came to 11 bases. In nucleotides, the CDR3 is TGCAGTGCTAGGTGGGGGGACAATAATTCACCCCTCCACTTT. Protein product: CSARWGDNNSPLHF.

The chain uses TRBV20-1 and TRBJ2-7, with TRBD2 identical over 13 bases. CDR3 length: 15 residues. Trimming cost V 5 bases and J 4 bases; bases outside gene matches: 8. Germline lookup yields CDR1 DFQATT and CDR2 SNEGSKA (reference sequence). The CDR3 loop is CSAAVTSGRAYEQYF. In nucleotides, the CDR3 is TGCAGTGCTGCGGTAACTAGCGGGAGGGCTTACGAGCAGTACTTC.

This clonotype was counted only a few times. The rearrangement uses TRBV5-1 and TRBJ2-3, with TRBD2 matching 14 bases. The CDR3 runs to 19 residues. The germline gives CDR1 SGHRS, CDR2 YFSETQ. V lost 3 bases, J lost 1 base, and 10 bases stayed unmatched. CDR3 nucleotide sequence: TGCGCCAGCAGCTGGAACGGACTAGCGGGAGGCCGGGGCACAGATACGCAGTATTTT. This sequence encodes CASSWNGLAGGRGTDTQYF.

The genes are TRBV10-3 and TRBJ1-2, with D tentatively TRBD1 (5 bases). V gave up 0 bases and J gave up 3 bases, with 11 bases separating them. The CDR3 extends over 15 amino acids. Germline values: CDR1 ENHRY, CDR2 SYGVKD. Here the CDR3 reads CAISESGRDHYGYTF. CDR3 bases: TGTGCCATCAGTGAGTCTGGCAGGGACCACTATGGCTACACCTTC.

This clonotype showed up many times. The CDR3 DNA follows: TGCGCCAGCAGCTTGAGAGGGGTCGGCAATGAGCAGTTCTTC. It specifies CASSLRGVGNEQFF. The chain joins TRBV5-1 to TRBJ2-1; D possibly matches TRBD1 or TRBD2 (5 bases each). Trimming shortened V by 1 base and J by 6 bases, and 11 bases separated the two germline ends. Germline V gives CDR1 SGHRS, CDR2 YFSETQ. The CDR3 contains 14 residues.

There are a few counts of this clonotype. The chain employs TRBV5-1 and TRBJ2-7, with 7 positions matching TRBD2. Germline-derived CDR1 and CDR2 are SGHRS and YFSETQ. The V and J ends lost 2 bases and 7 bases, in that order; junction bases with no gene match: 15. The CDR3 consists of 16 residues. CDR3 bases: TGCGCCAGCAGCTTTTCTTTGGTAGCGGGTCCCTGGGAGCAGTACTTC. Translated, it gives CASSFSLVAGPWEQYF.

This clonotype was counted between two and nine times. V usage is TRBV6-5 and J usage is TRBJ1-1, with D unresolved. Deletions cut 4 bases from V and 4 bases from J, with 13 bases between. This CDR3 is built from 14 residues. The germline gives CDR1 MNHEY, CDR2 SVGAGI. The CDR3 here is CASSSPTGVTEAFF. CDR3 DNA sequence: TGTGCCAGCAGTTCACCGACCGGAGTCACTGAAGCTTTCTTT.

The V call is TRBV20-1, the J call TRBJ1-5; D is undetermined. The CDR3 sequence is 16 residues long. Trimming took off 6 bases at V and 0 bases at J, with 18 bases between the two ends. Germline assignment: CDR1 DFQATT and CDR2 SNEGSKA (reference sequence). CDR3 DNA: TGCAGTGCCACACAGTCTCTCCCTTATAGCAATCAGCCCCAGCATTTT. This sequence encodes CSATQSLPYSNQPQHF.

J is TRBJ1-2 and V is TRBV7-9; 7 nucleotides line up with TRBD1. The CDR3 extends over 15 amino acids. Germline trimming cut 4 bases from V and 6 bases from J; bases unmatched to any gene: 11. Germline assignment: CDR1 SEHNR and CDR2 FQNEAQ (reference sequence). The DNA of the CDR3 is TGTGCCAGCAGCTCAGGACTAGGGGGCAGGGATGGCTACACCTTC. Protein sequence: CASSSGLGGRDGYTF.

The chain joins TRBV20-1 to TRBJ1-2, with 8 bases fitting TRBD1. CDR3 length equals 13 residues. Germline CDR1 and CDR2: DFQATT and SNEGSKA (reference sequence). V lost 6 bases, J lost 3 bases, and 6 bases stayed unmatched. CDR3: CSAPSQGDYGYTF. As DNA, the CDR3 is TGCAGTGCGCCATCACAGGGGGACTATGGCTACACCTTC.

This clonotype has just a few counts. The V gene is TRBV5-4, the J gene TRBJ1-4; D is uncertain. Trimming stripped 0 bases from V and 10 bases from J, with 7 bases between. Germline CDR1 reads SGHNT; CDR2 reads YYREEE (reference sequence). This CDR3 contains 12 residues. CDR3 DNA: TGTGCCAGCAGCTTGGTGGGAGGAAAACTGTTTTTT. It encodes CASSLVGGKLFF.

With respect to this clonotype: A much larger clone lies a single base off, so this may be a read error. This chain connects TRBV9 to TRBJ2-1; D is undetermined. The CDR3 length is 16 residues. Germline V gives CDR1 SGDLS, CDR2 YYNGEE. CDR3 amino acids: CASSVESGSSYNGQFF. CDR3 nucleotides: TGTGCCAGCAGCGTAGAATCCGGAAGCTCCTACAATGGGCAGTTCTTC.